This TCR beta chain originates from a study of T cells in Graves' hyperthyroidism and ophthalmopathy. Overall study findings and caveats: In simple terms, a model built on 13 V-J features told ophthalmopathy apart from stable hyperthyroidism.

This clonotype came up many times. The antigen is unknown. Using RNA transcripts as the source, TCR beta CDR3 regions were amplified. The HTBI set primed first-round TCR CDR3 RT-PCR. TCRdb re-called the multiplex PCR reads through MiXCR, storing one row per CDR3 protein. Here the sample spans over 500,000 distinct CDR3 sequences, approximately 15% being singletons. Graves' hyperthyroidism was deemed stable given no ophthalmopathy progression within 18 months. Hyperthyroidism, newly diagnosed and lasting under 2 months, affected patients aged 18 to 65. Germline assignment: CDR1 SGHAT and CDR2 FQDESV (reference sequence). The CDR3 length is 16 residues. The trim removed 5 bases at V and 6 bases at J, leaving 12 bases unmatched.

The TCR sequence derives from a woman aged 40-49 years with Graves' hyperthyroidism. The sample consisted of blood. The rearrangement joins TRBV11-1 to TRBJ2-7; 11 positions match TRBD1. The DNA for the CDR3 is TGTGCCAGCAGCGGGGGGACCTCGGACAGGGGGCGCGAGCAGTACTTC. Translation: CASSGGTSDRGREQYF.